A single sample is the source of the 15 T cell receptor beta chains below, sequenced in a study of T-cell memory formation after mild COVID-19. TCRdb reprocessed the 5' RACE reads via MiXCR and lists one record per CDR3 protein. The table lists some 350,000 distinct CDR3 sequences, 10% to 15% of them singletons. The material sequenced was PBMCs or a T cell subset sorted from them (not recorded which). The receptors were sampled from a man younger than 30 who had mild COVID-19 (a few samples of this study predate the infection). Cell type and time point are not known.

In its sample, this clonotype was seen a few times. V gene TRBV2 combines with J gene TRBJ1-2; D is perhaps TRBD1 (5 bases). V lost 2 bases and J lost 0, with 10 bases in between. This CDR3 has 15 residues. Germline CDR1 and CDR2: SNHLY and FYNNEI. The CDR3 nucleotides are TGTGCCAGCAGTGAAAGGGGCAGAGCTAACTATGGCTACACCTTC. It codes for CASSERGRANYGYTF. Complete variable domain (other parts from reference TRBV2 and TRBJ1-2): EPEVTQTPSHQVTQMGQEVILRCVPISNHLYFYWYRQILGQKVEFLVSFYNNEISEKSEIFDDQFSVERPDGSNFTLKIRSTKLEDSAMYFCASSERGRANYGYTFGSGTRLTVV.

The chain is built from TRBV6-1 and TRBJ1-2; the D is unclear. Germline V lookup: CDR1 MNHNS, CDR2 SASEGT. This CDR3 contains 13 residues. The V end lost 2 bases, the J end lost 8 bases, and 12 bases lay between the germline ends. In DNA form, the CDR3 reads TGTGCCAGCAGTGAACGCAGAGATAGCGGCTACACCTTC. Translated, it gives CASSERRDSGYTF.

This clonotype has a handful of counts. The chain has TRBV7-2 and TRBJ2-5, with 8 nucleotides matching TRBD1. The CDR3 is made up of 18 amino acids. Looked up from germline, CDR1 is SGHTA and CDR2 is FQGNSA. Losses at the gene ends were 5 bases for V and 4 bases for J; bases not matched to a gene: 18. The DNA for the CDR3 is TGTGCCAGCAGCCGCGGGGACAGGAGGCCAGGACCGGGAGAGACCCAGTACTTC. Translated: CASSRGDRRPGPGETQYF. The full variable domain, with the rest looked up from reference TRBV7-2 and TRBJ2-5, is GAGVSQSPSNKVTEKGKDVELRCDPISGHTALYWYRQSLGQGLEFLIYFQGNSAPDKSGLPSDRFSAERTGGSVSTLTIQRTQQEDSAVYLCASSRGDRRPGPGETQYFGPGTRLLVL.

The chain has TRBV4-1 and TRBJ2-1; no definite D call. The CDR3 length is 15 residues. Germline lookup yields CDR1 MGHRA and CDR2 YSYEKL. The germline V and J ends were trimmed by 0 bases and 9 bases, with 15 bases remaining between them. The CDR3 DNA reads TGCGCCAGCAGCCAAGATGTTCTTGGGTCAGGTGAGCAGTTCTTC. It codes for CASSQDVLGSGEQFF.

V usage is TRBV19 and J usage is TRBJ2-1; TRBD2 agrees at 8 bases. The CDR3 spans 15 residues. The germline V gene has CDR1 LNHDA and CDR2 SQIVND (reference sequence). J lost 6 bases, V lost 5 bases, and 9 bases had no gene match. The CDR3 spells CASSAAGGHSNEQFF. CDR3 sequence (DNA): TGTGCCAGTAGTGCGGCGGGGGGCCATTCCAATGAGCAGTTCTTC.

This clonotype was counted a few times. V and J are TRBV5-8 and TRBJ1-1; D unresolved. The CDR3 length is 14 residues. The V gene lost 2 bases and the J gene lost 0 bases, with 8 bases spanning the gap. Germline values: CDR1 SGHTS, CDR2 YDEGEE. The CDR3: CASSFGVLNTEAFF. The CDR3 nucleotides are TGTGCCAGCAGCTTCGGGGTTTTGAACACTGAAGCTTTCTTT.

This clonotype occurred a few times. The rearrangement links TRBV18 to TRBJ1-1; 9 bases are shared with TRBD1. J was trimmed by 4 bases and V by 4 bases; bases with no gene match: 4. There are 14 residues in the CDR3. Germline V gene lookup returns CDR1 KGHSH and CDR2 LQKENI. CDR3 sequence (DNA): TGTGCCAGCTCACTCCAGGACAGGGGCACTGAAGCTTTCTTT. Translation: CASSLQDRGTEAFF.

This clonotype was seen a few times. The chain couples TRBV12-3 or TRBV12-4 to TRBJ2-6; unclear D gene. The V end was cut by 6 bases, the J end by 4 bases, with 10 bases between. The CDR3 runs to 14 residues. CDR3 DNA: TGTGCCAGCAGGTTTTCGTCCGGGGCCAACGTCCTGACTTTC. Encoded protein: CASRFSSGANVLTF.

CDR3 region: CASSQGDSSYGYTF. In DNA form, the CDR3 reads TGCGCCAGCAGCCAGGGGGACAGTTCCTATGGCTACACCTTC. The chain is built from TRBV4-3 and TRBJ1-2; 7 positions match TRBD1. This CDR3 is 14 amino acids long. Trimming at V came to 3 bases and at J to 4 bases, leaving 5 bases not matched to a gene. The germline V gene has CDR1 LGHNA and CDR2 YSLEER.

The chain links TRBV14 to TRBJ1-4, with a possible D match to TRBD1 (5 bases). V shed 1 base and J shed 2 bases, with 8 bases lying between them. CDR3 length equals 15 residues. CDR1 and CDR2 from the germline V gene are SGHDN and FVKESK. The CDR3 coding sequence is TGTGCCAGCAGCCAAGGGACACGGACTAATGAAAAACTGTTTTTT. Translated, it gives CASSQGTRTNEKLFF.

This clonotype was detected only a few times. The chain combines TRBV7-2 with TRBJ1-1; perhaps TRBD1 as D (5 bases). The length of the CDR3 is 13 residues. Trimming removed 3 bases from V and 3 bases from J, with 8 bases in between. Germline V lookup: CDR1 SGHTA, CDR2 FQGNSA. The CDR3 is CASSFWGYTEAFF. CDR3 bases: TGTGCCAGCAGCTTTTGGGGGTACACTGAAGCTTTCTTT.

The CDR3 spells CAIRGGETQYF. Written as DNA, the CDR3 is TGTGCCATCAGGGGGGGCGAGACCCAGTACTTC. The rearrangement uses TRBV10-3 and TRBJ2-5; either TRBD1 or TRBD2 may fit D (6 bases each). CDR3 length equals 11 residues. Germline V gene data show CDR1 as ENHRY and CDR2 as SYGVKD. V gave up 6 bases and J gave up 5 bases, with 7 bases separating them.

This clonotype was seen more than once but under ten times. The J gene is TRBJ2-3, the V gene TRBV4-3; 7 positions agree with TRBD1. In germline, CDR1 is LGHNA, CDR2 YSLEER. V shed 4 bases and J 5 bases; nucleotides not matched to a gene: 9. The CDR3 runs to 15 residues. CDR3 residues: CASSRRDREIDTQYF. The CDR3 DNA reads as TGCGCCAGCAGCCGCCGGGACAGAGAAATAGATACGCAGTATTTT.

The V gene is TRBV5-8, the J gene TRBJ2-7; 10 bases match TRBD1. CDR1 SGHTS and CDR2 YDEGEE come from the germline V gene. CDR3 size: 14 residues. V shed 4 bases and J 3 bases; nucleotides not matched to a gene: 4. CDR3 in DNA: TGTGCCAGCAGCCATGGGACAGGGGACTACGAGCAGTACTTC. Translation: CASSHGTGDYEQYF.

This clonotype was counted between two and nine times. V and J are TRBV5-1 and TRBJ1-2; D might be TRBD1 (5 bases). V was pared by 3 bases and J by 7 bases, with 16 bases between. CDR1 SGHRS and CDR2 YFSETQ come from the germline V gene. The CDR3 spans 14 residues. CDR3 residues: CASSSRTTPGGYTF. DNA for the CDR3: TGCGCCAGCAGCTCTCGGACAACCCCGGGTGGCTACACCTTC.